The rows below give T cell receptor beta chains drawn from one sample of a study of CD8 T cells in Susac syndrome. In TCRdb, the immunoSEQ multiplex PCR reads were re-called with MiXCR into one record per CDR3 protein. The table includes approximately 170,000 distinct CDR3 sequences, around 94% detected once. The sample was CD4+ T cells from PBMCs. Receptors were obtained from a human donor with multiple sclerosis. CDR3s include the opening cysteine and the closing phenylalanine or tryptophan. The D gene is left open where the match is weak. Rows give clone size only sometimes, using once, few, many, or a class for an expanded clone.

>.|.|TRBJ1-3|TRBV29-1
TGCAGCGCCAGTTTAGGAAACACCATATATTTT
CSASLGNTIYF
>.|TRBD1|TRBJ2-5|TRBV18
TGTGCCAGCTCACCACCCGGGCAGGGGGAAGAGACCCAGTACTTC
CASSPPGQGEETQYF
>.|TRBD1|TRBJ1-5|TRBV7-2
TGTGCCAGTAGTCCACAGGGGAATCAGCCCCAGCATTTT
CASSPQGNQPQHF
>.|TRBD1|TRBJ1-2|TRBV4-3
TGCGCCAGCAGCCAACTAGACAGGGCCCCTGGGAATGGCTACACCTTC
CASSQLDRAPGNGYTF
>.|TRBD2|TRBJ2-2|TRBV20-1
TGCAGTGCTAGAGATGTTAGCGGGAGTTATCCCGGGGAGCTGTTTTTT
CSARDVSGSYPGELFF
>.|.|TRBJ2-6|TRBV14
TGTGCGACAGGCCGGCCTGGGGCCAACGTCCTGACTTTC
CATGRPGANVLTF
>.|.|TRBJ1-1|TRBV7-2
TGTGCCAGCAGCCGCCGATGGCTGGGTGAGGGAGCTTTCTTT
CASSRRWLGEGAFF
>.|TRBD1|TRBJ2-7|TRBV3-1
TGTGCCAGCTGGGGACAGGGGGTCTACGAGCAGTACTTC
CASWGQGVYEQYF
>once|.|TRBJ2-6|TRBV2
TGTGCCAGCAGTGCGCAGGGGTCCTCTGGGGCCAACGTCCTGACTTTC
CASSAQGSSGANVLTF
>once|TRBD1|TRBJ1-2|TRBV3-1
TGTGCCAGCAGCCCCCAGGACAGGGGGCTTTATGGCTACACCTTC
CASSPQDRGLYGYTF
>.|TRBD2|TRBJ2-7|TRBV6-1
TGTGCCAGCAGTCCCAGGACTAGCGGGAGCGAATGGTACGAGCAGTACTTC
CASSPRTSGSEWYEQYF
>.|.|TRBJ1-3|TRBV4-3
TGCGCCAGCAGCCAAGGCGTTACCCGCGGAAACACCATATATTTT
CASSQGVTRGNTIYF
>.|.|TRBJ2-5|TRBV12-3/TRBV12-4
TGTGCCAGCACCCTCGGGTGGGCGCCGTACCAAGAGACCCAGTACTTC
CASTLGWAPYQETQYF
>.|.|TRBJ1-5|TRBV30
TGTGCCTGGAGCCCCGGGGACCTTAATCAGCCCCAGCATTTT
CAWSPGDLNQPQHF
>.|.|TRBJ2-7|TRBV6-2/TRBV6-3
TGTGCCAGCAGTTACTCGCTGGTGGGACGGGCCTACGAGCAGTACTTC
CASSYSLVGRAYEQYF
>.|.|TRBJ2-5|TRBV12-3/TRBV12-4
TGTGCCAGCAGTTTACGGGGGAGAACGTACCAAGAGACCCAGTACTTC
CASSLRGRTYQETQYF
>.|TRBD1|TRBJ1-5|TRBV30
TGTGCCTTGACTCGACAGGGGACTCACAATCAGCCCCAGCATTTT
CALTRQGTHNQPQHF
>.|TRBD1|TRBJ2-5|TRBV7-9
TGTGCCAGCAGCTTAGGACAGGGGGAAGAGACCCAGTACTTC
CASSLGQGEETQYF
>.|TRBD2|TRBJ2-5|TRBV5-4
TGTGCCACCTCACGTATGGGTGCGGGAGGAAAGGAGACCCAGTACTTC
CATSRMGAGGKETQYF
>.|TRBD1|TRBJ1-1|TRBV7-9
TGTGCCAGCAGCATAGACAGGGAATCCGAAGCTTTCTTT
CASSIDRESEAFF
>.|TRBD2|TRBJ2-4|TRBV7-2
TGTGCCAGCAGCTTAGGGGCGGGAGGGCCGAGTCTGGGGGACATTCAGTACTTC
CASSLGAGGPSLGDIQYF
>.|.|TRBJ1-1|TRBV23-1
TGCGCCAGCAGTTCAACCCTTTTGGGCACTGAAGCTTTCTTT
CASSSTLLGTEAFF
>.|TRBD1|TRBJ1-5|TRBV20-1
TGCAGTGCTAGAGATAGAAGGACAGGGGTCGATCAGCCCCAGCATTTT
CSARDRRTGVDQPQHF
>.|TRBD2|TRBJ2-1|TRBV12-3/TRBV12-4
TGTGCCAGCAGCCCTAGCGGGATAGGCGGTGAGCAGTTCTTC
CASSPSGIGGEQFF
>.|TRBD1|TRBJ1-2|TRBV3-1
TGTGCCAGCAGCCAAGCCGCAGGGACAGGGCCCTATGGCTACACCTTC
CASSQAAGTGPYGYTF
>.|.|TRBJ1-1|TRBV18
TGTGCCAGCTCAAGTCTTCAGGGCGCAGCTTTCTTT
CASSSLQGAAFF
>.|.|TRBJ1-4|TRBV27
TGTGCCAGCAGATTTGGGGGAGTTAATGAAAAACTGTTTTTT
CASRFGGVNEKLFF
>.|.|TRBJ2-7|TRBV29-1
TGCAGCGTTGTGACTAGTAGTGCCTACGAGCAGTACTTC
CSVVTSSAYEQYF
>.|TRBD1|TRBJ2-6|TRBV12-3/TRBV12-4
TGTGCCAGCAGTCCCCGGACAGGGGGGGGCTCTGGGGCCAACGTCCTGACTTTC
CASSPRTGGGSGANVLTF
>.|.|TRBJ2-2|TRBV5-1
TGCGCCAGCAGCCCGACACCTGACGGGGCCGGGGAGCTGTTTTTT
CASSPTPDGAGELFF
>.|TRBD2|TRBJ2-4|TRBV30
TGTGCCTGGAGACCCGGGGGCGGGAGGACCAAAAACATTCAGTACTTC
CAWRPGGGRTKNIQYF
>once|.|TRBJ1-3|TRBV6-1
TGTGCCAGCAGACGAACCGGGGACTCTGGAAACACCATATATTTT
CASRRTGDSGNTIYF
>.|.|TRBJ2-3|TRBV24-1
TGTGCCACCAGTGCTGCAGGGTCGCAGTATTTT
CATSAAGSQYF
>once|.|TRBJ1-5|TRBV20-1
TGCAGTACAAGGGGAGGACCGGGCGACAGCCTAAATCAGCCCCAGCATTTT
CSTRGGPGDSLNQPQHF
>.|.|TRBJ2-5|TRBV6-6
TGTGCCAGCAGCCCAGACGGGGGTGAGGAGACCCAGTACTTC
CASSPDGGEETQYF
>.|TRBD1|TRBJ2-5|TRBV7-2
TGTGCCAGCAGGACGGCAGGGGGCGGTCGAGAGACCCAGTACTTC
CASRTAGGGRETQYF
>.|.|TRBJ2-4|TRBV6-6
TGTGCCAGCAGTTACGGATACTCGGCCTCGGTGTACTTC
CASSYGYSASVYF
>.|.|TRBJ1-5|TRBV10-1
TGCGCCAGCAGCCCCGGAGGCAGGGTGGATCAGCCCCAGCATTTT
CASSPGGRVDQPQHF
>.|TRBD2|TRBJ2-1|TRBV2
TGTGCCAGCAGTGAGAGGCGGGGGGCGTACAATGAGCAGTTCTTC
CASSERRGAYNEQFF
>.|.|TRBJ2-5|TRBV5-8
TGTGCCAGCAGCTTGTTAACCGCCGGCGGGGAGACCCAGTACTTC
CASSLLTAGGETQYF
>.|.|TRBJ2-1|TRBV11-2
TGTGCCAGCAGCTTAGTTCTAGCGAAAAGTAATGAGCAGTTCTTC
CASSLVLAKSNEQFF
>.|.|TRBJ2-1|TRBV12-3/TRBV12-4
TGTGCCAGCAGTTCAAGACCACAGAGCAATGAGCAGTTCTTC
CASSSRPQSNEQFF
>.|.|TRBJ2-4|TRBV28
TGTGCCAGCAACAAACCCAGGGGTATTCAGTACTTC
CASNKPRGIQYF
>.|.|TRBJ2-3|TRBV4-1
TGCGCCAGCAGCCAAGATCGCCGGGACTCTAGCACAGATACGCAGTATTTT
CASSQDRRDSSTDTQYF
>.|.|TRBJ1-3|TRBV11-2
TGTGCCAGCAGTGGTCTATCTGGAAACACCATATATTTT
CASSGLSGNTIYF
>.|TRBD1|TRBJ2-2|TRBV30
TGTGCCGGGGGACGGACAGGAATCAACAACGGGGAGCTGTTTTTT
CAGGRTGINNGELFF
>.|.|TRBJ1-4|TRBV21-1
TGTGCCAGTGGCGGTGGGCGGACTAATGAAAAACTGTTTTTT
CASGGGRTNEKLFF
>.|.|TRBJ2-5|TRBV12-3/TRBV12-4
TGTGCCAGCAGTTTTACCGGGACTCGCCAAGAAGAGACCCAGTACTTC
CASSFTGTRQEETQYF
>.|TRBD1|TRBJ2-7|TRBV29-1
TGCAGCGTTACCGACAGGGGCGAGCAGTACTTC
CSVTDRGEQYF
>.|.|TRBJ1-3|TRBV5-6
TGTGCCAGCAGCCATACCCCTCCCCAGGGGCTTGGGACGGACACCATATATTTT
CASSHTPPQGLGTDTIYF
>.|.|TRBJ2-7|TRBV12-3/TRBV12-4
TGTGCCAGCAGTTTTGGTGGGGGTTTCTACGAGCAGTACTTC
CASSFGGGFYEQYF
>.|TRBD1|TRBJ2-7|TRBV4-3
TGCGCCAGCAGCCGGGACAGCGAAAGCTACTACGAGCAGTACTTC
CASSRDSESYYEQYF
>.|.|TRBJ2-1|TRBV29-1
TGCAGCGTTGCACTGACCTACAATGAGCAGTTCTTC
CSVALTYNEQFF